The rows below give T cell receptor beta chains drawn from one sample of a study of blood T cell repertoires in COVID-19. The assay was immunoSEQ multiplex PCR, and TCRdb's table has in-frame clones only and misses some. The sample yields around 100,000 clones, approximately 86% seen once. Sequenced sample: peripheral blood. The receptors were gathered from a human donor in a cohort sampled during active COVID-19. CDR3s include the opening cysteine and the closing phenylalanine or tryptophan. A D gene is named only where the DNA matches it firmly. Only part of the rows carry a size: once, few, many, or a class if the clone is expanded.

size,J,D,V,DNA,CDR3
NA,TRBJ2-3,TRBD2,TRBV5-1,TGCGCCAGCAGCTCTCGTCTAGCGGTCCTCACAGATACGCAGTATTTT,CASSSRLAVLTDTQYF
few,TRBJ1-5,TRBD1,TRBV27,TGTGCCAGCAGTTTATCGGCAGGGGGGCCGGCCCAGCATTTT,CASSLSAGGPAQHF
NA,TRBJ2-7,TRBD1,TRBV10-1,TGCGCCAGCAGTGAGCAAGGACAGGGGAAGGCCTACGAGCAGTACTTC,CASSEQGQGKAYEQYF
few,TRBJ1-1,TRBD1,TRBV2,TGTGCCAGCATAGAAGACAGGGGAAAAACTGAAGCTTTCTTT,CASIEDRGKTEAFF
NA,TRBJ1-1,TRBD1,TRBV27,TGTGCCAGCAGTTTAGACAGGGGCACTGAAGCTTTCTTT,CASSLDRGTEAFF
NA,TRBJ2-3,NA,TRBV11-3,TGTGCCAGCAGCCCTAGACAGGAAGGAGGAACAGATACGCAGTATTTT,CASSPRQEGGTDTQYF
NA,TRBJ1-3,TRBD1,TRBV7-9,TGTGCCAGCAGTAGACAGGGGCCGGGAAACACCATATATTTT,CASSRQGPGNTIYF
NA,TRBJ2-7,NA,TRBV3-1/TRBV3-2,TGTGCCAGCAGCCAAGTAATGGTTTGGCCGTCGGCGGGACTCTACGAGCAGTACTTC,CASSQVMVWPSAGLYEQYF
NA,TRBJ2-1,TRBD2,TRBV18,TGTGCCAGCTCACCACGAAGGAAGCGGGGGGGTAACCTTCAAGGCTCCTACAATGAGCAGTTCTTC,CASSPRRKRGGNLQGSYNEQFF
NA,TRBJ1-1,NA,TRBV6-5,TGTGCCAGCAGTTATACGGTTAACACTGAAGCTTTCTTT,CASSYTVNTEAFF
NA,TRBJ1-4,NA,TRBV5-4,TGTGCCAGCCAGCAAGGAGGCGGGGTTGCTAATGAAAAACTGTTTTTT,CASQQGGGVANEKLFF
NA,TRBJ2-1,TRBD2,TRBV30,TGTGCCTGGTCATCCCTCCGACTAGCGGTTTACAATGAGCAGTTCTTC,CAWSSLRLAVYNEQFF
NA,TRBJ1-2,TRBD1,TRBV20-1,TGCAGTGCCAAGCAGGGGGTTGGCTACACCTTC,CSAKQGVGYTF
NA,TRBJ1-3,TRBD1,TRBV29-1,TGCAGCGTGAGGCCAGGGGGCGTTAGTGGAAACACCATATATTTT,CSVRPGGVSGNTIYF
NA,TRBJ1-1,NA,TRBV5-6,TGTGCCAGCAGCTTGGCGCGGGGGCAGAGGAACACTGAAGCTTTCTTT,CASSLARGQRNTEAFF
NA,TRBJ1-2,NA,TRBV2,TGTGCCGGACAGCCGGCTAACTATGGCTACACCTTC,CAGQPANYGYTF
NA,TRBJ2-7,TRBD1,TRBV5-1,TGCGCCAGCAGCACTGGGGACAGGAGAGGCGAGCAGTACTTC,CASSTGDRRGEQYF
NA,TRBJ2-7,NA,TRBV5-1,TGCGCCAGCAGCTTGGAAGTTAGCGGAAGCTCCTACGAGCAGTACTTC,CASSLEVSGSSYEQYF
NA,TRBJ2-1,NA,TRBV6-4,TGTGCCAGCAGTGGTCGCGAGGAGTTCTTC,CASSGREEFF
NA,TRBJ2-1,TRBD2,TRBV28,TGTGCCAGCAGACTAGCGGGGAGTTCCTACAATGAGCAGTTCTTC,CASRLAGSSYNEQFF
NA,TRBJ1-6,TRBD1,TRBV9,TGTGCCAGCAGCTACAGGGGTTTCAATTCACCCCTCCACTTT,CASSYRGFNSPLHF
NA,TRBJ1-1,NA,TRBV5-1,TGCGCCCGCCGCTTGGCGGCGGGGACGGGGGGGACTGAAGCTTTCTTT,CARRLAAGTGGTEAFF
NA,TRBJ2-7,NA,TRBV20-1,TGCAGTGCTGACAGCTCCTACGAGCAGTACTTC,CSADSSYEQYF
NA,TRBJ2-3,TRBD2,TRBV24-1,TGTGCCACCAGCGAGTACCCCGGACTAGCGGAAAGGAGTACGCAGTATTTT,CATSEYPGLAERSTQYF